This section outlines one T cell receptor beta chain sequence together with its context. No antigen is known for it. Assay used: immunoSEQ multiplex PCR; TCRdb lists only in-frame clones, some missing. The sample comprises roughly 1,600,000 clones, approximately 98.5% of which are singletons, and around 0.38% rests with the top ten. CD45RA-negative memory and CD45RA+ naive subsets were split from the CD4+ cells. The data were taken from a study of shared clonotypes between healthy human individuals. V trimming: 7 bases; J trimming: 1 base; junction bases outside the gene matches: 3. The CDR3 spans 15 residues. Germline CDR1 is LNHDA and CDR2 is SQIVND (reference sequence). Study conclusions and caveats: Estimated clonotype richness was generally higher in naive than memory subsets.

Sequencing input: naive CD4+ T cells sorted from blood. Subset: CD45RA+ positively selected. This sequence joins TRBV19 and TRBJ2-6; TRBD1 aligns across 8 bases. The TCR sequence derives from a man aged 25 to 45 in good health. In DNA form, the CDR3 reads TGTGCCAGTACCCGACAGGGGTCTGGGGCCAACGTCCTGACTTTC. Its translation is CASTRQGSGANVLTF.